A single sample is the source of the 11 T cell receptor beta chains below, sequenced in a study of blood T cell repertoires in COVID-19. Assay used: immunoSEQ multiplex PCR; TCRdb lists only in-frame clones, some missing. The sample contains around 78,000 clones, roughly 82% of which appear only once. The sequencing input was peripheral blood. These receptors originate from a human donor in a cohort sampled during active COVID-19.

This sequence joins TRBV5-6 and TRBJ1-4; the D gene is possibly TRBD1 (5 bases). V was pared by 4 bases and J by 0 bases, with 10 bases between. The CDR3 contains 15 residues. Germline assignment: CDR1 SGHDT and CDR2 YYEEEE. Here the CDR3 reads CASSRQGSTNEKLFF. The CDR3 nucleotides read TGTGCCAGCAGCCGCCAGGGATCAACTAATGAAAAACTGTTTTTT.

The genes are TRBV11-2 and TRBJ1-6; D is ambiguous. There are 16 residues in the CDR3. Per the germline V gene, CDR1 is SGHAT and CDR2 is FQNNGV. V dropped 5 bases and J dropped 6 bases, with 17 bases sitting between them. CDR3 sequence (DNA): TGTGCCAGCAGCCCGACCGGGAACCCGCTTAATTCACCCCTCCACTTT. It specifies CASSPTGNPLNSPLHF. The complete variable domain, with remaining parts taken from reference TRBV11-2 and TRBJ1-6, reads EAGVAQSPRYKIIEKRQSVAFWCNPISGHATLYWYQQILGQGPKLLIQFQNNGVVDDSQLPKDRFSAERLKGVDSTLKIQPAKLEDSAVYLCASSPTGNPLNSPLHFGNGTRLTVT.

The chain is built from TRBV19 and TRBJ2-1, with 12 positions matching TRBD2. V lost 6 bases to trimming and J lost 4 bases; unmatched junction nucleotides: 7. CDR1 is LNHDA, CDR2 SQIVND, per germline (reference sequence). The CDR3 covers 16 residues. The CDR3 DNA sequence: TGTGCCAGTAGCCAGATACTAGCGGGGGGATACAATGAGCAGTTCTTC. This codes for CASSQILAGGYNEQFF.

The chain couples TRBV9 to TRBJ2-2, with 13 bases aligning to TRBD2. The germline V gene encodes CDR1 SGDLS and CDR2 YYNGEE. The V segment lost 0 bases and the J segment 0 bases; nucleotides outside the gene matches: 11. There are 21 residues in the CDR3. DNA for the CDR3: TGTGCCAGCAGCGTAGAGGTTTCGGGACTAGCGGGGAGAACGAACACCGGGGAGCTGTTTTTT. Translating it yields CASSVEVSGLAGRTNTGELFF.

This chain connects TRBV2 to TRBJ2-7; TRBD1 aligns across 9 bases. This CDR3 contains 14 residues. Trimming cost V 5 bases and J 3 bases; bases outside gene matches: 5. Germline loops: CDR1 SNHLY, CDR2 FYNNEI. The CDR3 loop reads CASSPGTGYYEQYF. Here the CDR3 DNA reads TGTGCCAGCAGTCCCGGGACAGGGTACTACGAGCAGTACTTC.

In this sample, this clone turned up a few times. This chain connects TRBV6-6 to TRBJ1-2; no reliable D call. The CDR3 is made up of 13 amino acids. V lost 0 bases to trimming and J lost 3 bases, with 5 bases between them. Germline values: CDR1 MNHNY, CDR2 SVGAGI (reference sequence). Here the CDR3 DNA reads TGTGCCAGCAGTTACTCTGTCTACTATGGCTACACCTTC. It is translated as CASSYSVYYGYTF.

The genes are TRBV27 and TRBJ2-7; D possibly corresponds to TRBD2 (5 bases). This CDR3 spans 13 amino acids. Germline CDR1 is MNHEY and CDR2 is SMNVEV (reference sequence). With 8 bases removed from V and 4 bases from J, the gap between germline ends came to 15 bases. CDR3 loop: CASLQRVLYEQYF. In DNA form, the CDR3 reads TGTGCCAGCCTTCAGAGGGTGCTTTACGAGCAGTACTTC.

This sequence joins TRBV7-9 and TRBJ2-4; possible D gene TRBD1, 5 bases. V lost 3 bases and J 9 bases, leaving 12 bases between the germline ends. The CDR3 covers 13 residues. CDR1 SEHNR and CDR2 FQNEAQ come from the germline V gene (reference sequence). The CDR3 DNA is TGTGCCAGCAGCTTTTGGGGCCCAGGCATTCAGTACTTC. It is translated as CASSFWGPGIQYF.

This sequence joins TRBV7-2 and TRBJ2-2; 9 bases fit TRBD1. Germline-derived CDR1 and CDR2 are SGHTA and FQGNSA. The CDR3 has 15 residues. Trimming cost V 6 bases and J 0 bases; bases outside gene matches: 2. The DNA of the CDR3 is TGTGCCAGCAGGTACAGGGGGCCGAACACCGGGGAGCTGTTTTTT. Translated, it gives CASRYRGPNTGELFF.

This sequence joins TRBV18 and TRBJ1-2; a possible D gene is TRBD1 (6 bases). The length of the CDR3 is 16 residues. V was clipped by 2 bases and J by 7 bases, with 20 bases between them. CDR1 is KGHSH and CDR2 is LQKENI in the germline V gene. The CDR3 loop reads CASSPGQRWGSAGYTF. The CDR3 DNA sequence: TGTGCCAGCTCACCAGGACAGCGCTGGGGTTCTGCTGGCTACACCTTC.

The V and J genes are TRBV6-2 or TRBV6-3 and TRBJ1-5, with D hard to call. Germline CDR1 and CDR2: MNHEY and SVGEGT. The CDR3 loop spans 16 amino acids. Trimming stripped 4 bases from V and 2 bases from J, with 15 bases between. DNA for the CDR3: TGTGCCAGCAGTTTAAAAGATTACTACGGCAATCAGCCCCAGCATTTT. It yields the protein CASSLKDYYGNQPQHF.